This TCR beta chain was observed in a study of long-term antiretroviral therapy in people with HIV. Samples were assayed with immunoSEQ v3.0 at survey level. Method: immunoSEQ multiplex PCR; TCRdb's copy keeps in-frame clones and lacks some. This sample has some 30,000 clones; approximately 85% occur once, and the top ten carry approximately 4.7%. In the United States, treatment was given to all participants with HIV. A note on this clone: Its specificity is unknown.

Study-level findings and limits: Before ART, certain clones expanded, and these dominated the repertoire at all time points.

Germline assignment: CDR1 MNHNS and CDR2 SASEGT. The CDR3 is made up of 13 amino acids. The ends were cut back, 4 bases at V and 2 bases at J, with 8 bases in the middle. This TCR came from a young man with HIV. The rearrangement joins TRBV6-1 to TRBJ1-1; D not certain. The sequences come from unsorted PBMCs, collected about 3.3 years after starting antiretroviral therapy. Here the CDR3 DNA reads TGTGCCAGCAGTGGGCAGATTAACACTGAAGCTTTCTTT. It yields the protein CASSGQINTEAFF.